This TCR beta chain stems from a study of regulatory T cells in long-lasting Graves disease. Sample time point: persistent/refractory GD, antithyroid drugs over 5 years with positive TRAb. From RNA extracted from PBMCs, the TCR library was made. With iRepertoire HTBI primers and Arm-PCR of CDR3 regions, TCR beta libraries were built. TCRdb re-derived calls from the multiplex PCR reads in MiXCR, one entry per CDR3 protein. The sample carries almost 350,000 distinct CDR3 sequences, around a fifth recorded once. V shed 2 bases and J shed 4 bases, with 12 bases lying between them. This CDR3 is built from 15 residues. Points from the study as a whole: Persistent cases favored TRBV28, TRBJ1-2 and TRBJ2-5.

In its sample, this clonotype was seen many times. Its cognate antigen is unknown. This specimen was peripheral blood mononuclear cells (PBMCs), taken when the disease was refractory, from a patient treated with antithyroid drugs. The receptor was derived from a female donor with Graves disease. The chain joins TRBV12-3 or TRBV12-4 to TRBJ2-1, with D possibly matching TRBD2 (6 bases). The CDR3 region is CASSLWDSQYNEQFF. As DNA, the CDR3 is TGTGCCAGCAGTTTATGGGACTCACAATACAATGAGCAGTTCTTC.